Below are 6 T cell receptor beta chains sequenced from a single sample in a study of human T cells and chemical hapten exposure. Time point described: pre-sensitization, week 0. Stated treatment: therapeutic diphenylcyclopropenone sensitization with weekly scalp DPC. A single record per CDR3 protein comes from TCRdb applying MiXCR to the RACE reads. Here the sample spans approximately 320,000 distinct CDR3 sequences, roughly 6% being singletons. The sequencing used whole blood, collected in connection with sensitization to the hapten diphenylcyclopropenone (DPC). The source is a woman aged 18-29 years with alopecia areata. Some clones in this sample may be carry-over from other donors' samples.

This clonotype appeared many times. This chain links TRBV2 with TRBJ2-3; D possibly corresponds to TRBD1 (5 bases). CDR1 and CDR2 (germline): SNHLY, FYNNEI. Trimming took off 3 bases at V and 0 bases at J, with 10 bases between the two ends. The CDR3 runs 15 residues. CDR3: CASSEPGFSTDTQYF. DNA of the CDR3: TGTGCCAGCAGTGAGCCAGGGTTTAGCACAGATACGCAGTATTTT.

Only a few counts were recorded for this clonotype. The V gene is TRBV20-1, the J gene TRBJ2-3, with TRBD1 matching 10 bases. The CDR3 is 14 residues long. The V gene end was trimmed by 4 bases and the J gene end by 3 bases; junction bases not matched to a gene: 4. Germline V gene sequence: CDR1 DFQATT, CDR2 SNEGSKA (reference sequence). CDR3 amino acids: CSAMLGQGTDTQYF. In DNA, the CDR3 is TGCAGTGCTATGCTGGGACAGGGGACAGATACGCAGTATTTT.

Many counts were recorded for this clonotype. The J gene is TRBJ1-4, the V gene TRBV5-5; D remains unclear. This CDR3 region has 15 residues. Per germline, CDR1 SGHKS and CDR2 YYEKEE (reference sequence). The V end was cut by 5 bases, the J end by 5 bases, with 16 bases between. CDR3 sequence: CASRIVPVDNEKLFF. The CDR3 coding sequence is TGTGCCAGCAGAATTGTGCCAGTCGACAATGAAAAACTGTTTTTT.

This clonotype was seen at least ten times. V is TRBV5-5 and J is TRBJ2-7; possibly TRBD1 for D (5 bases). The CDR3 covers 17 residues. Deletions cut 6 bases from V and 1 base from J, with 23 bases between. Germline assignment: CDR1 SGHKS and CDR2 YYEKEE (reference sequence). The DNA for the CDR3 is TGTGCCAGCATCATATCGGCGGACACTTACAATTCCTACGAGCAGTACTTC. Protein: CASIISADTYNSYEQYF.

The chain carries TRBV10-3 and TRBJ2-7, with D perhaps matching TRBD1 (6 bases). V was shortened by 3 bases and J by 1 base, with 16 bases between the two germline ends. Per the germline V gene, CDR1 is ENHRY and CDR2 is SYGVKD. The CDR3 is 16 residues long. In DNA form, the CDR3 reads TGTGCCATCAGTGAAGGGACATCGAAAGTGTCCTACGAGCAGTACTTC. Amino acids: CAISEGTSKVSYEQYF.

This clonotype was observed at least ten times. The chain has TRBV12-3 or TRBV12-4 and TRBJ2-7; D unresolved. The V end lost 3 bases, the J end lost 2 bases, and 8 bases lay between the germline ends. The CDR3 runs to 13 residues. The CDR3 spells CASSLALAYEQYF. Written as DNA, the CDR3 is TGTGCCAGCAGTTTGGCCCTGGCCTACGAGCAGTACTTC.